The 30 T cell receptor beta chains below were found in one sample sequenced in a study of blood T cells in healthy people across ages. A J-beta primer mix and a sample-barcoded 5' primer were used in a second PCR of roughly 6 to 12 cycles. A single record per CDR3 protein comes from TCRdb applying MiXCR to the 5' RACE reads. This table has roughly 1 million distinct CDR3 sequences, about 23% appearing once. This sample also belongs to another study, concerning T cells of mothers and their children.

Sequencing used blood. The source is a girl aged 2-10 years in good health.

This chain joins TRBV5-1 and TRBJ2-7; 9 nucleotides agree with TRBD2. V shed 5 bases, J shed 5 bases, and the junction held 17 bases outside the gene matches. The germline CDR1 and CDR2 sequences are SGHRS and YFSETQ. The CDR3 length is 17 residues. Written as DNA, the CDR3 is TGCGCCAGCAGGAGATGGTATTTAGCGGGAGCTGATAACGAGCAGTACTTC. Encoded protein: CASRRWYLAGADNEQYF.

This clonotype was observed many times. The germline gene is not matched at one end of the junction; a read error may be the cause. The J gene is TRBJ2-7, the V gene TRBV7-2, with 8 bases identical to TRBD1. The germline V gene encodes CDR1 SGHTA and CDR2 FQGNSA. The CDR3 totals 15 residues. CDR3 DNA sequence: TGCGCCAGCAGCTTGGGTGCAGGGGGCCTCTACGAGCAGTACTTC. Translated, it gives CASSLGAGGLYEQYF.

The chain is built from TRBV4-2 and TRBJ1-1; 8 nucleotides align to TRBD1. The J segment lost 2 bases and the V segment lost 3 bases, leaving 5 bases of the junction unmatched. CDR1 and CDR2 (germline): LGHNA, YNFKEQ. This CDR3 is built from 15 residues. The CDR3: CASSQAGGANTEAFF. The CDR3 DNA follows: TGTGCCAGCAGCCAGGCAGGGGGCGCAAACACTGAAGCTTTCTTT.

The V and J genes are TRBV12-3 or TRBV12-4 and TRBJ1-5; D might be TRBD1 (6 bases). Trimming removed 5 bases from V and 1 base from J, with 12 bases in between. The CDR3 is 15 amino acids. The CDR3 DNA sequence: TGTGCCAGCAGTAGGGGGATTGGGAGCAATCAGCCCCAGCATTTT. This translates into CASSRGIGSNQPQHF.

A few counts support this clonotype. The chain employs TRBV7-9 and TRBJ2-3, with D perhaps TRBD2 (6 bases). The CDR3 consists of 14 residues. Germline lookup yields CDR1 SEHNR and CDR2 FQNEAQ (reference sequence). V shed 2 bases and J shed 7 bases, with 13 bases lying between them. The CDR3 DNA follows: TGTGCCAGCAGCTTATCTCAGGAGGGACATACGCAGTATTTT. Its translation is CASSLSQEGHTQYF.

This clonotype was seen a few times. The V gene is TRBV7-6, the J gene TRBJ2-3, with D perhaps being TRBD1 or TRBD2 (6 bases each). The germline V and J ends were trimmed by 3 bases and 8 bases, with 18 bases remaining between them. This CDR3 region has 15 residues. The germline CDR1 and CDR2 sequences are SGHVS and FNYEAQ. The CDR3 region is CASSFRPGGGRTQYF. Here the CDR3 DNA reads TGTGCCAGCAGCTTTCGCCCCGGGGGCGGGCGTACGCAGTATTTT.

As regards this clonotype: The junction shows a germline mismatch at one end, possibly a read error. The J gene is TRBJ1-4, the V gene TRBV4-1; D is unresolved. This CDR3 comprises 16 residues. CDR1 and CDR2 from the germline V gene are MGHRA and YSYEKL. Here the CDR3 reads CASSQERARSDENLFF. The CDR3 DNA sequence: TGCGCCAGCAGCCAAGAACGTGCAAGGAGTGATGAAAATCTGTTTTTT.

The J gene is TRBJ2-2, the V gene TRBV14, with D possibly TRBD1 on 6 matching bases. The CDR3 length is 17 residues. Deletions cut 4 bases from V and 6 bases from J, with 21 bases between. The germline CDR1 and CDR2 sequences are SGHDN and FVKESK. This chain's CDR3 is CASSPGIYREYAGELFF. The CDR3 coding sequence is TGTGCCAGCAGCCCAGGAATTTACAGGGAGTACGCCGGGGAGCTGTTTTTT.

This rearrangement joins TRBV11-2 to TRBJ2-1; the D gene is possibly TRBD1 (5 bases). The V and J ends lost 1 base and 3 bases respectively, with 16 bases between them. CDR3 length equals 17 residues. Germline CDR1 reads SGHAT; CDR2 reads FQNNGV. CDR3 nucleotides: TGTGCCAGCAGCTTAGTAGGCCAGGGCGACCTCTACAATGAGCAGTTCTTC. The encoded protein is CASSLVGQGDLYNEQFF.

The rearrangement uses TRBV24-1 and TRBJ2-3; a possible D gene is TRBD2 (6 bases). V lost 4 bases and J lost 5, with 6 bases in between. Germline V gene sequence: CDR1 KGHDR, CDR2 SFDVKD. The CDR3 consists of 12 residues. CDR3 sequence (DNA): TGTGCCACCAGTGACGGGGGAGATACGCAGTATTTT. As protein: CATSDGGDTQYF.

The chain joins TRBV20-1 to TRBJ2-5, with D perhaps TRBD2 (6 bases). The germline V and J ends were trimmed by 6 bases and 5 bases, with 16 bases remaining between them. Looked up from germline, CDR1 is DFQATT and CDR2 is SNEGSKA (reference sequence). The CDR3 has 13 residues. This CDR3 reads CSATRGGGETQYF. CDR3 nucleotide sequence: TGCAGTGCCACACGGGGAGGAGGTGAGACCCAGTACTTC.

This chain uses TRBV4-2 with TRBJ1-2; no clear D. The CDR3 covers 15 residues. Looked up from germline, CDR1 is LGHNA and CDR2 is YNFKEQ. V shed 0 bases and J shed 5 bases, with 13 bases lying between them. The CDR3 loop is CASSQERGGYYGYTF. CDR3 in DNA: TGTGCCAGCAGCCAAGAACGAGGAGGATATTATGGCTACACCTTC.

This clonotype was recorded many times. The V and J genes are TRBV27 and TRBJ2-5; TRBD2 is a possible D gene (6 bases). The end of the DNA aligns better with TRBJ2-7, so the J call may be wrong. Germline V lookup: CDR1 MNHEY, CDR2 SMNVEV (reference sequence). This CDR3 is 13 amino acids long. CDR3 amino acids: CASSLISGYEQYF. CDR3 DNA sequence: TGTGCCAGCAGTTTGATTAGCGGCTACGAGCAGTACTTC.

The CDR3 spells CASSLGGVSRVYEQYF. CDR3 nucleotide sequence: TGTGCCAGCAGCTTAGGGGGGGTCAGTAGGGTTTACGAGCAGTACTTC. The chain links TRBV7-2 to TRBJ2-1; D is possibly TRBD2 (6 bases). The J call may be wrong; the DNA end is better matched by TRBJ2-7. The CDR3 is made up of 16 amino acids. Germline CDR1 reads SGHTA; CDR2 reads FQGNSA.

J is TRBJ1-1 and V is TRBV7-9, with D possibly matching TRBD1 (5 bases). Germline CDR1 is SEHNR and CDR2 is FQNEAQ (reference sequence). Between the trimmed V and J ends, which lost 2 bases and 3 bases, there was a span of 7 bases. The CDR3 has 13 amino acids. CDR3 bases: TGTGCCAGCAGCTTACCGGGGGACACTGAAGCTTTCTTT. Translated, it gives CASSLPGDTEAFF.

V usage is TRBV12-3 or TRBV12-4 and J usage is TRBJ1-6; D is ambiguous. Trimming took 7 bases from V and 10 from J, leaving 14 bases between them. The CDR3 consists of 13 residues. The CDR3 protein is CASKRGLGSPLHF. CDR3 sequence (DNA): TGTGCCAGCAAAAGAGGGCTTGGGTCACCCCTCCACTTT.

The J gene is TRBJ2-1, the V gene TRBV7-9, with TRBD1 as a possible D gene (6 bases). With 5 bases removed from V and 6 bases from J, the gap between germline ends came to 14 bases. Germline CDR1 and CDR2: SEHNR and FQNEAQ (reference sequence). The CDR3 spans 14 residues. The CDR3 nucleotides are TGTGCCAGCAGCCTGACACAGGGTCCCAATGAGCAGTTCTTC. This sequence encodes CASSLTQGPNEQFF.

CDR3 residues: CASSQVAGVEGNTIYF. In nucleotides, the CDR3 is TGTGCCAGCAGCCAAGTGGCAGGGGTTGAGGGAAACACCATATATTTT. This rearrangement joins TRBV4-2 to TRBJ1-3, with D maybe TRBD1 (6 bases). Germline V CDR1 and CDR2: LGHNA, YNFKEQ. This CDR3 has 16 residues. V lost 1 base and J 4 bases, leaving 14 bases between the germline ends.

This clonotype was observed a few times. For the CDR3, the DNA is TGCAGTGCATCAGGGTCGCTCCCCTACAATGAGCAGTTCTTC. As protein: CSASGSLPYNEQFF. This chain connects TRBV20-1 to TRBJ2-1; D is perhaps TRBD1 (5 bases). The V gene's germline CDR1 is DFQATT and CDR2 SNEGSKA (reference sequence). V lost 6 bases, J lost 2 bases, and 14 bases lay in between. CDR3 length equals 14 residues.

There are many counts of this clonotype. The germline gene is not matched at one end of the junction; a read error may be the cause. V is TRBV12-3 or TRBV12-4 and J is TRBJ2-2; no firm D call. The CDR3 is 12 amino acids. The CDR3 bases are TGTGCCAGCAGCTTAGGCACCGGGGAGCTGTTTTTT. This translates into CASSLGTGELFF.

This clonotype was seen a few times. V and J are TRBV5-6 and TRBJ1-2, with no clear D. The CDR3 spans 12 residues. Trimming shortened V by 3 bases and J by 3 bases, and 6 bases separated the two germline ends. Germline assignment: CDR1 SGHDT and CDR2 YYEEEE. This CDR3 reads CASSSWDYGYTF. Written as DNA, the CDR3 is TGTGCCAGCAGCTCCTGGGACTATGGCTACACCTTC.

The genes are TRBV7-8 and TRBJ1-2, with D unclear. Per the germline V gene, CDR1 is SGHVS and CDR2 is FQNEAQ. Trimming removed 0 bases at V and 5 bases at J, with 7 bases between. This CDR3 spans 13 amino acids. This CDR3 reads CASSLALHYGYTF. The CDR3 bases are TGTGCCAGCAGCTTAGCGCTACATTATGGCTACACCTTC.

This clonotype appeared a few times. This chain connects TRBV4-1 to TRBJ2-6; 7 bases are a match to TRBD2. Germline loops: CDR1 MGHRA, CDR2 YSYEKL. The V gene end was trimmed by 0 bases and the J gene end by 1 base; junction bases not matched to a gene: 3. This CDR3 has 17 residues. The CDR3 DNA sequence: TGCGCCAGCAGCCAAGAGTGGGGAGGGTCTGGGGCCAACGTCCTGACTTTC. It translates to CASSQEWGGSGANVLTF.

The rearrangement joins TRBV29-1 to TRBJ1-4; no clear D gene. Germline V gene lookup returns CDR1 SQVTM and CDR2 ANQGSEA. CDR3 size: 10 residues. Trimming left V 7 bases short and J 13 bases short, with 13 bases between. The CDR3 is CSAEQCGLFF. The CDR3 DNA sequence: TGCAGCGCCGAGCAGTGCGGACTGTTTTTT.

The chain employs TRBV4-1 and TRBJ2-3; 9 bases map to TRBD1. After removal of 1 base from V and 1 base from J, the junction contained 9 bases not matched to a gene. This CDR3 spans 18 amino acids. The germline V gene has CDR1 MGHRA and CDR2 YSYEKL. CDR3 nucleotide sequence: TGCGCCAGCAGCCAAGGAATCAACAGGGGGCGAGGCACAGATACGCAGTATTTT. Translation gives CASSQGINRGRGTDTQYF.

The chain recombines TRBV4-1 with TRBJ2-5; D gene unclear. There are 13 residues in the CDR3. Germline CDR1 is MGHRA and CDR2 is YSYEKL. The germline V and J ends were trimmed by 1 base and 5 bases, with 8 bases remaining between them. CDR3 coding DNA: TGCGCCAGCAGCCAAGCCCCCCGGGAGACCCAGTACTTC. Protein: CASSQAPRETQYF.

This clonotype has just a few counts. The rearrangement uses TRBV27 and TRBJ2-4; D ambiguous. Between the trimmed V and J ends, which lost 3 bases and 0 bases, there was a span of 9 bases. Germline-derived CDR1 and CDR2 are MNHEY and SMNVEV (reference sequence). The CDR3 totals 15 residues. CDR3 protein: CASSLWGLAKNIQYF. CDR3 nucleotides: TGTGCCAGCAGTTTGTGGGGTTTAGCCAAAAACATTCAGTACTTC.

The chain has TRBV20-1 and TRBJ2-7; 8 bases line up with TRBD2. Germline values: CDR1 DFQATT, CDR2 SNEGSKA (reference sequence). V was clipped by 5 bases and J by 4 bases; unmatched bases: 4. The CDR3 runs to 12 residues. The CDR3 bases are TGCAGTGCTTCGACTAGCGCTTACGAGCAGTACTTC. Translated, it gives CSASTSAYEQYF.

This clonotype was picked up a small number of times. The chain carries TRBV20-1 and TRBJ2-3; 10 bases align to TRBD2. The germline V gene has CDR1 DFQATT and CDR2 SNEGSKA (reference sequence). This CDR3 has 20 amino acids. The V gene end was trimmed by 2 bases and the J gene end by 2 bases; junction bases not matched to a gene: 19. As DNA, the CDR3 is TGCAGTGCTAGACAAACCCTCGGGACTAGCGAGTCCAGCCTCACAGATACGCAGTATTTT. Translating gives CSARQTLGTSESSLTDTQYF.

V gene TRBV11-2 combines with J gene TRBJ2-5; D call uncertain. The J call is in doubt because the DNA end fits TRBJ2-1 better. The CDR3 spans 12 residues. Germline V gene data show CDR1 as SGHAT and CDR2 as FQNNGV. The CDR3 nucleotides read TGTGCCAGCAGCTCCCCAGATGACGAGCAGTTCTTC. Protein: CASSSPDDEQFF.